The present entry profiles one T cell receptor beta chain with its context. At the DNA level, this CDR3 is encoded by other sequences in the same sample as well. The entry originates in a study of blood T cell repertoires in COVID-19. Study summary: PBMCs, B-cell-depleted T cells, or T cells provided the cDNA or gDNA that made up the material.

Per the original data handling: Amplifying reference gene primers gave estimates of nucleated cell counts. The method was immunoSEQ multiplex PCR; TCRdb's version includes in-frame clones alone and lacks a portion of them. The DNA was the basis for D and trimming; V, J and clone size are from that table. The sample yields 230,000 or so clones, about 79% seen once. The CDR3 is 17 residues long. Unmatched junction bases numbered 3, after V lost 1 base and J lost 1 base. Germline CDR1 and CDR2: KGHSH and LQKENI. The origin of this receptor is a woman between 40 and 55 years old who had recovered from COVID-19. The chain employs TRBV18 and TRBJ2-5; 13 bases are a match to TRBD2. Source material: peripheral blood. The CDR3 sequence is CASSPRTSGGFQETQYF. The CDR3, as DNA: TGTGCCAGCTCACCACGGACTAGCGGGGGCTTCCAAGAGACCCAGTACTTC.